This is a list of T cell receptor beta chains from one sample in a study of T cell responses to AZD1222 COVID-19 vaccine. The repertoire was sequenced with immunoSEQ multiplex PCR; TCRdb's copy has only in-frame clones and lacks some. The sample carries roughly 150,000 clones, about four fifths recorded once. This material consisted of peripheral blood, taken on day 0 of AZD1222 vaccination. The source of these receptors is an adult in good health. The CDR3 runs from the conserved cysteine through the conserved F or W. Fields, in order: J gene, V gene, CDR3 protein.

j_call: TRBJ2-6; v_call: TRBV5-1; cdr3_aa: CASSPQQGGSGANVLTF
j_call: TRBJ1-5; v_call: TRBV2; cdr3_aa: CASNHINQPQHF
j_call: TRBJ1-5; v_call: TRBV19; cdr3_aa: CASSPGSREPQHF
j_call: TRBJ1-5; v_call: TRBV30; cdr3_aa: CAWSGGVGNQPQHF
j_call: TRBJ1-2; v_call: TRBV6-5; cdr3_aa: CASSTGNYGYTF
j_call: TRBJ1-1; v_call: TRBV11-2; cdr3_aa: CASKAGTGRLNTEAFF
j_call: TRBJ1-6; v_call: TRBV3-1/TRBV3-2; cdr3_aa: CASSQGSLGKGVYNSPLHF
j_call: TRBJ1-1; v_call: TRBV6-5; cdr3_aa: CATQWTLNTEAFF
j_call: TRBJ2-2; v_call: TRBV10-1; cdr3_aa: CASSPLGRAGELFF
j_call: TRBJ1-3; v_call: TRBV7-9; cdr3_aa: CASSLEGGYSGNTIYF
j_call: TRBJ1-2; v_call: TRBV5-1; cdr3_aa: CASSLAFDRVFGYTF
j_call: TRBJ2-4; v_call: TRBV27; cdr3_aa: CASSFRFLGGVDIQYF